The next 7 T cell receptor beta chains were all read from a single sample in a study of blood T cell repertoires in COVID-19. Measured with immunoSEQ multiplex PCR; TCRdb has only the in-frame clones, and not every one. The sample has about 200,000 clones, approximately 90% seen once. Input material: PBMCs or T cells enriched from blood (not recorded which). These receptors all come from a man aged 30-40 years who had recovered from COVID-19.

The chain has TRBV18 and TRBJ2-7; possible D gene TRBD1, 5 bases. Trimming cost V 5 bases and J 6 bases, with 11 bases left between them. The CDR3 runs to 12 residues. Germline V gene lookup returns CDR1 KGHSH and CDR2 LQKENI. DNA for the CDR3: TGTGCCAGCTCAGCGGACATACTCGAGCAGTACTTC. The encoded protein is CASSADILEQYF.

The gene calls are TRBV6-5 and TRBJ1-3, with D perhaps matching TRBD1 (5 bases). The CDR3 contains 14 residues. Trimming removed 0 bases from V and 4 bases from J, with 7 bases in between. The germline gives CDR1 MNHEY, CDR2 SVGAGI. The CDR3 sequence is CASSYSQGGNTIYF. CDR3 nucleotides: TGTGCCAGCAGTTACTCGCAGGGAGGAAACACCATATATTTT.

The V and J genes are TRBV11-2 and TRBJ2-5; 14 bases fit TRBD2. The CDR3 sequence is 17 residues long. With V trimmed by 3 bases and J by 1 base, 4 bases remained unmatched. CDR1 is SGHAT, CDR2 FQNNGV, per germline. The CDR3 spells CASSFHGTSGGQETQYF. The CDR3 DNA follows: TGTGCCAGCAGCTTCCACGGGACTAGCGGGGGCCAAGAGACCCAGTACTTC.

The rearrangement links TRBV5-6 to TRBJ2-7; D ambiguous. This CDR3 spans 13 amino acids. Trimming cost V 0 bases and J 2 bases, with 6 bases left between them. Germline V CDR1 and CDR2: SGHDT, YYEEEE. This chain's CDR3 is CASSLVAAYEQYF. The CDR3 DNA sequence: TGTGCCAGCAGCTTGGTAGCAGCCTACGAGCAGTACTTC. Together with reference TRBV5-6 and TRBJ2-7, the CDR3 gives the full variable domain: DAGVTQSPTHLIKTRGQQVTLRCSPKSGHDTVSWYQQALGQGPQFIFQYYEEEERQRGNFPDRFSGHQFPNYSSELNVNALLLGDSALYLCASSLVAAYEQYFGPGTRLTVT.

This chain links TRBV2 with TRBJ1-5, with 8 nucleotides matching TRBD1. This CDR3 region has 14 residues. Germline CDR1 is SNHLY and CDR2 is FYNNEI. The ends lost 5 bases at V and 5 bases at J; junction bases unmatched: 5. The CDR3 DNA follows: TGTGCCAGCAGTCCGACAGGGGTAGATCAGCCCCAGCATTTT. It specifies CASSPTGVDQPQHF.

This chain links TRBV7-2 with TRBJ1-1; D is ambiguous. The CDR3 loop spans 12 amino acids. V lost 1 base and J lost 10, with 10 bases in between. Germline CDR1 SGHTA, CDR2 FQGNSA. The CDR3 here is CASSLDERGAFF. The DNA of the CDR3 is TGTGCCAGCAGCTTAGATGAGAGAGGAGCTTTCTTT. The whole variable domain, remainder taken from reference TRBV7-2 and TRBJ1-1, is GAGVSQSPSNKVTEKGKDVELRCDPISGHTALYWYRQSLGQGLEFLIYFQGNSAPDKSGLPSDRFSAERTGGSVSTLTIQRTQQEDSAVYLCASSLDERGAFFGQGTRLTVV.

J is TRBJ1-6 and V is TRBV7-6; TRBD1 might be the D (6 bases). V lost 4 bases and J 3 bases, leaving 7 bases between the germline ends. Germline-derived CDR1 and CDR2 are SGHVS and FNYEAQ. CDR3 size: 14 residues. The CDR3 spells CASSSDSYNSPLHF. The CDR3 bases are TGTGCCAGCAGCTCGGACAGCTATAATTCACCCCTCCACTTT.